Listed below are T cell receptor beta chains from one sample, sequenced in a study of shared clonotypes between healthy human individuals. Profiling relied on immunoSEQ multiplex PCR, and the TCRdb table lists in-frame clones only, not all of them. This sample has about 680,000 clones, with 60% to 80% found just once. The sequenced sample consisted of memory CD4+ T cells sorted from blood. All receptors derive from a woman younger than 45 in good health. Both conserved end residues are part of each CDR3. The D gene is left open where the match is weak. Only some rows state a clone size, as once, few, many or a class for expanded clones.

v_call	clone_size	d_call	j_call	cdr3_aa	cdr3_nt
TRBV29-1	.	TRBD1	TRBJ1-2	CSVEGVDRGWGGYTF	TGCAGCGTTGAGGGCGTCGACAGGGGTTGGGGCGGCTACACCTTC
TRBV5-4	.	.	TRBJ2-2	CASNRDIEAGELFF	TGTGCCAGCAACCGGGACATCGAGGCCGGGGAGCTGTTTTTT
TRBV7-9	once	.	TRBJ2-7	CASSLQGKDEQYF	TGTGCCAGCAGCCTACAGGGAAAGGACGAGCAGTACTTC
TRBV28	many	.	TRBJ1-2	CASSLSAQGRYTF	TGTGCCAGCAGTTTATCGGCCCAGGGGAGGTACACCTTC
TRBV19	.	TRBD2	TRBJ2-1	CASKKASGSGNEQFF	TGTGCCAGTAAAAAAGCTAGCGGGAGTGGTAATGAGCAGTTCTTC
TRBV29-1	few	.	TRBJ2-7	CSVRPGTASYEQYF	TGCAGCGTCCGACCCGGGACCGCATCCTACGAGCAGTACTTC
TRBV6-1	.	.	TRBJ1-2	CASSDPGPGGYTF	TGTGCCAGCAGTGACCCAGGCCCGGGGGGCTACACCTTC
TRBV27	few	.	TRBJ1-5	CASSLRASDRDQPQHF	TGTGCCAGCAGTTTACGCGCGTCGGACAGAGATCAGCCCCAGCATTTT
TRBV9	.	TRBD2	TRBJ2-1	CASSVATASGRFGEQFF	TGTGCCAGCAGCGTAGCTACGGCTAGCGGGAGGTTTGGTGAGCAGTTCTTC
TRBV28	.	TRBD1	TRBJ1-5	CASRDGQARNQPQHF	TGTGCCAGCAGAGACGGACAGGCCCGCAATCAGCCCCAGCATTTT
TRBV30	once	TRBD1	TRBJ1-6	CAWSLVPGQANSPLHF	TGTGCCTGGAGTTTAGTGCCGGGACAGGCTAATTCACCCCTCCACTTT
TRBV2	.	TRBD2	TRBJ2-1	CASSGQASGEQFF	TGTGCCAGCAGTGGCCAGGCTAGCGGGGAGCAGTTCTTC
TRBV19	.	TRBD1	TRBJ1-1	CASSAPRTGLTEAFF	TGTGCCAGTAGTGCCCCCCGGACAGGGTTGACTGAAGCTTTCTTT
TRBV19	.	TRBD2	TRBJ2-7	CASSSLPWTSGRRPSSYEQYF	TGTGCCAGTAGTAGTCTTCCTTGGACTAGCGGGAGGAGACCGAGCTCCTACGAGCAGTACTTC
TRBV9	.	.	TRBJ1-5	CASSVGVGSQPQHF	TGTGCCAGCAGCGTAGGGGTGGGGAGTCAGCCCCAGCATTTT
TRBV14	.	.	TRBJ1-1	CASSQGEVNEAFF	TGTGCCAGCAGCCAAGGAGAGGTAAATGAAGCTTTCTTT
TRBV6-6	.	TRBD1	TRBJ2-7	CASNDRASTYEQYF	TGTGCCAGCAATGACAGGGCCTCCACCTACGAGCAGTACTTC
TRBV11-2	.	.	TRBJ1-3	CASSWRPGEMGNTIYF	TGTGCCAGCAGCTGGAGACCTGGCGAAATGGGAAACACCATATATTTT
TRBV11-2	once	.	TRBJ2-7	CASSPPETAPPYEQYF	TGTGCCAGCAGCCCCCCGGAGACAGCCCCACCCTACGAGCAGTACTTC
TRBV7-6	once	.	TRBJ1-4	CASSLGPGEKLFF	TGTGCCAGCAGCTTAGGGCCTGGGGAAAAACTGTTTTTT
TRBV9	once	.	TRBJ2-1	CASSGGSGNYNEQFF	TGTGCCAGCAGCGGGGGGTCAGGGAACTACAATGAGCAGTTCTTC
TRBV7-3	once	TRBD2	TRBJ2-7	CASSLSVPLTSGNYEQYF	TGTGCCAGCAGCTTAAGTGTCCCCTTGACTAGCGGGAACTACGAGCAGTACTTC
TRBV29-1	.	.	TRBJ2-4	CSVGGAQGGGIQYF	TGCAGCGTTGGAGGGGCCCAGGGGGGAGGGATTCAGTACTTC
TRBV7-7	.	.	TRBJ2-1	CARSNEQFF	TGTGCCCGCTCTAATGAGCAGTTCTTC
TRBV9	.	TRBD1	TRBJ2-5	CASSVAGTGAPRNQETQYF	TGTGCCAGCAGCGTAGCTGGGACAGGGGCCCCCCGAAATCAAGAGACCCAGTACTTC
TRBV7-2	.	TRBD1	TRBJ2-7	CASSLVPGQGGYEQYF	TGTGCCAGCAGCTTAGTACCCGGACAGGGGGGCTACGAGCAGTACTTC
TRBV5-8	.	.	TRBJ2-1	CASSFQGLSYNEQFF	TGTGCCAGCAGCTTCCAGGGGCTCTCCTACAATGAGCAGTTCTTC
TRBV28	many	.	TRBJ1-5	CANTWTDFNQPQHF	TGTGCCAACACGTGGACAGACTTCAATCAGCCCCAGCATTTT
TRBV5-1	.	TRBD1	TRBJ1-2	CASSLEATGGNRYTF	TGCGCCAGCAGCTTGGAAGCGACAGGGGGCAATCGCTACACCTTC
TRBV5-4	.	.	TRBJ2-1	CASSQDEGEQFF	TGTGCCAGCAGTCAAGATGAGGGTGAGCAGTTCTTC
TRBV9	.	TRBD1	TRBJ1-3	CASSAEPAGGVRPGNTIYF	TGTGCCAGCAGCGCGGAGCCCGCAGGGGGCGTTCGACCTGGAAACACCATATATTTT
TRBV4-1	.	.	TRBJ1-1	CASSQDHRNTEAFF	TGCGCCAGCAGCCAAGATCACAGAAACACTGAAGCTTTCTTT
TRBV5-1	.	.	TRBJ2-3	CASSTDTWNTDTQYF	TGCGCCAGCAGCACGGACACCTGGAACACAGATACGCAGTATTTT
TRBV4-1	.	.	TRBJ1-5	CASSQDVARLDQPQHF	TGCGCCAGCAGCCAAGATGTAGCGCGACTTGATCAGCCCCAGCATTTT
TRBV21-1	.	.	TRBJ2-7	CASSKNRGVGLAGWYSYEQYF	TGTGCCAGCAGCAAAAATCGGGGGGTTGGACTAGCGGGCTGGTACTCCTACGAGCAGTACTTC
TRBV7-6	.	.	TRBJ2-3	CASSSLARVSTDTQYF	TGTGCCAGCAGCTCCCTAGCTCGCGTTAGCACAGATACGCAGTATTTT
TRBV9	.	TRBD2	TRBJ2-7	CASSPRGGGVYEQYF	TGTGCCAGCAGCCCCCGTGGGGGAGGGGTCTACGAGCAGTACTTC
TRBV28	.	.	TRBJ2-7	CASSTAGHHEQYF	TGTGCCAGCAGCACCGCAGGGCACCACGAGCAGTACTTC